These T cell receptor beta chains were read from a single sample in a study of Graves' ophthalmopathy and Graves' hyperthyroidism. A single record per CDR3 protein comes from TCRdb applying MiXCR to the multiplex PCR reads. The table shows 220,000 or so distinct CDR3 sequences, with roughly 21% occurring only once. Sequenced sample: peripheral blood. The receptors stem from a woman between 50 and 59 years old with Graves' ophthalmopathy. CDR3s include the opening cysteine and the closing phenylalanine or tryptophan. The order of the fields is J gene, V gene, clone size, D gene, CDR3 protein, CDR3 DNA. The D gene is left open where the match is weak. Only part of the rows carry a size: once, few, many, or a class if the clone is expanded.

TRBJ2-7	TRBV20-1	many	TRBD1	CSAFRDSNYEQYF	TGCAGTGCCTTTCGGGACAGCAACTACGAGCAGTACTTC
TRBJ1-5	TRBV12-5	-	-	CARKINSNQPQHF	TGTGCTAGAAAGATCAATAGCAACCAGCCCCAGCATTTT
TRBJ1-1	TRBV6-1	-	-	CASALGVNTEAFF	TGTGCCAGCGCTTTGGGGGTGAACACTGAAGCTTTCTTT
TRBJ1-6	TRBV6-1	many	TRBD1	CASSGRQGGNSPLHF	TGTGCCAGCAGTGGCAGACAGGGAGGTAATTCACCCCTCCACTTT
TRBJ1-1	TRBV12-3/TRBV12-4	many	-	CASTSGGWGNTEAFF	TGTGCCAGCACCTCGGGGGGGTGGGGGAACACTGAAGCTTTCTTT
TRBJ1-5	TRBV12-5	many	TRBD1	CASGLVDSGGRQPQHF	TGTGCTAGTGGTTTGGTCGATTCAGGGGGCCGTCAGCCCCAGCATTTT
TRBJ2-2	TRBV6-1	many	-	CASTAFNTGELFF	TGTGCCAGCACGGCTTTTAACACCGGGGAGCTGTTTTTT
TRBJ2-7	TRBV6-1	-	TRBD2	CASSSPSGAYEQYF	TGTGCCAGCAGTAGTCCCAGCGGGGCCTACGAGCAGTACTTC
TRBJ2-5	TRBV11-2	-	TRBD2	CASSREAQETQYF	TGTGCCAGCAGTCGGGAGGCACAAGAGACCCAGTACTTC
TRBJ2-1	TRBV20-1	once	-	CSAREGLSYEQFF	TGCAGTGCTCGAGAGGGACTCTCCTACGAGCAGTTCTTC
TRBJ1-2	TRBV6-1	many	TRBD1	CASSQGQSYGYTF	TGTGCCAGCAGCCAGGGACAGTCTTATGGCTACACCTTC
TRBJ1-2	TRBV30	-	-	CAWMRDAGYTF	TGTGCCTGGATGCGGGACGCGGGCTACACCTTC
TRBJ2-5	TRBV28	few	-	CASSLMWAGALRETQYF	TGTGCCAGCAGTTTAATGTGGGCGGGGGCTTTGCGGGAGACCCAGTACTTC
TRBJ1-1	TRBV6-5	many	-	CASTKGAEAFF	TGTGCCAGCACCAAAGGGGCTGAAGCTTTCTTT
TRBJ2-1	TRBV28	-	-	CASGIDGYNEQFF	TGTGCCAGCGGAATAGACGGTTACAATGAGCAGTTCTTC
TRBJ1-3	TRBV12-3/TRBV12-4	many	-	CASSSHALSGNTIYF	TGTGCCAGCAGTTCCCACGCCCTCTCTGGAAACACCATATATTTT
TRBJ1-1	TRBV27	many	TRBD1	CASSLATGGVGTEAFF	TGTGCCAGCAGCTTAGCCACAGGGGGCGTGGGCACTGAAGCTTTCTTT
TRBJ1-1	TRBV5-5	-	-	CASSLRYGNTEAFF	TGTGCCAGCAGCTTGCGATACGGTAACACTGAAGCTTTCTTT
TRBJ2-7	TRBV3-1	many	TRBD2	CASSHSAGGRRYEQYF	TGTGCCAGCAGCCACTCTGCGGGAGGTCGCCGCTACGAGCAGTACTTC
TRBJ2-3	TRBV30	-	TRBD1	CAGRTGGTDTQYF	TGTGCCGGGAGGACAGGGGGGACAGATACGCAGTATTTT
TRBJ1-5	TRBV12-3/TRBV12-4	-	-	CASNAGRGGKPQHF	TGTGCCAGCAACGCGGGGAGGGGAGGAAAACCCCAGCATTTT
TRBJ1-3	TRBV9	many	TRBD1	CASSVDPGGGGNTIYF	TGTGCCAGCAGCGTAGACCCAGGGGGCGGTGGAAACACCATATATTTT
TRBJ2-5	TRBV12-3/TRBV12-4	many	-	CASSPGGGGETQYF	TGTGCCAGCAGTCCAGGGGGAGGGGGAGAGACCCAGTACTTC
TRBJ1-1	TRBV11-2	many	-	CASSHQPGGEAFF	TGTGCCAGCAGCCACCAACCGGGCGGTGAAGCTTTCTTT
TRBJ2-7	TRBV7-9	many	TRBD2	CASSLTLAGEDEQYF	TGTGCCAGCAGCTTAACCCTAGCGGGAGAAGACGAGCAGTACTTC
TRBJ2-5	TRBV15	-	TRBD2	CATSRTSGRGETQYF	TGTGCCACCAGCAGGACTAGCGGGAGAGGTGAGACCCAGTACTTC
TRBJ1-5	TRBV6-2/TRBV6-3	many	-	CASSYSAGLQPQHF	TGTGCCAGCAGTTACTCGGCAGGGTTACAGCCCCAGCATTTT
TRBJ2-5	TRBV28	many	-	CASREPYRLGIETQYF	TGTGCCAGCAGGGAACCGTATAGATTGGGTATTGAGACCCAGTACTTC
TRBJ2-4	TRBV7-2	many	-	CASALSSTGAKNIQYF	TGTGCCAGCGCCCTTTCTTCGACGGGGGCCAAAAACATTCAGTACTTC
TRBJ2-7	TRBV4-1	-	TRBD2	CASSQPGTSGSNSYEQYF	TGCGCCAGCAGCCAACCCGGGACTAGCGGGTCTAACTCCTACGAGCAGTACTTC